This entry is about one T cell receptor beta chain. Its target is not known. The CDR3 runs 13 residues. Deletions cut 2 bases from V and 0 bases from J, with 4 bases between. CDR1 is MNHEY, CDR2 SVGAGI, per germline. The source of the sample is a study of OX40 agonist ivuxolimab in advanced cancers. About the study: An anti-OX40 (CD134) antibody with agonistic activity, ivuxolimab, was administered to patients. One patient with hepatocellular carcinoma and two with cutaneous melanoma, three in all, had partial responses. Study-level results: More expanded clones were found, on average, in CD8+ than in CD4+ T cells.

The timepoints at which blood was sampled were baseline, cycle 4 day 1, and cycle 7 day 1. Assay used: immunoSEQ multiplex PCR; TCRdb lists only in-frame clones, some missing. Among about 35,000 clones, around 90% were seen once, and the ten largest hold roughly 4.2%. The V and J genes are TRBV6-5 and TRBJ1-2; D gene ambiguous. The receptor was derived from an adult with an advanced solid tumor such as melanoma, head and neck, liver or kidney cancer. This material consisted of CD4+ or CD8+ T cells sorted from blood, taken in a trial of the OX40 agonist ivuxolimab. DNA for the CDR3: TGTGCCAGCAGTTACGAGGCTAACTATGGCTACACCTTC. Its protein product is CASSYEANYGYTF.